These 12 T cell receptor beta chains originate from one sample sequenced in a study of regulatory T cells in long-lasting Graves disease. The time point was: persistent/refractory GD, antithyroid drugs over 5 years with positive TRAb. PBMC RNA was the source of the TCR library. Library construction for TCR beta used iRepertoire HTBI primers and Arm-PCR of CDR3 regions. TCRdb called the multiplex PCR reads again in MiXCR, with one record for every CDR3 protein. The sample comprises approximately 470,000 distinct CDR3 sequences, around 21% of which are singletons, and about 7.8% rests with the top ten. The sequences come from peripheral blood mononuclear cells (PBMCs), collected when the disease was refractory, from a patient treated with antithyroid drugs. The receptors derive from a female donor with Graves disease.

This clonotype was observed a handful of times. The genes are TRBV14 and TRBJ2-6; D gene ambiguous. The CDR3 length is 13 residues. The germline CDR1 and CDR2 sequences are SGHDN and FVKESK. Trimming took 7 bases from V and 0 from J, leaving 4 bases between them. The CDR3 here is CASKASGANVLTF. The CDR3 DNA sequence: TGTGCCAGCAAGGCCTCTGGGGCCAACGTCCTGACTTTC.

Many counts were recorded for this clonotype. The CDR3 reads CASSLETGPNTEAFF. The CDR3, as DNA: TGTGCCAGCAGCCTAGAGACAGGGCCCAACACTGAAGCTTTCTTT. V and J are TRBV7-2 and TRBJ1-1; 7 bases match TRBD1. J gave up 2 bases and V 5 bases, and 8 bases lay outside the gene matches. Germline CDR1 is SGHTA and CDR2 is FQGNSA. The CDR3 is 15 residues long.

This clonotype showed up many times. This chain links TRBV28 with TRBJ2-5; 10 bases agree with TRBD1. Germline loops: CDR1 MDHEN, CDR2 SYDVKM. The CDR3 spans 14 residues. The V and J ends lost 7 bases and 5 bases, in that order; junction bases with no gene match: 7. The CDR3 sequence: CASTLTGGAETQYF. CDR3 bases: TGTGCCAGCACCCTGACAGGGGGCGCGGAGACCCAGTACTTC.

The rearrangement joins TRBV30 to TRBJ1-1; 8 nucleotides align to TRBD1. The CDR3 runs to 14 residues. V gave up 5 bases and J gave up 0 bases; unmatched junction bases: 5. Germline V lookup: CDR1 GTSNPN, CDR2 SVGIG (reference sequence). This CDR3 is CAWGQGAMNTEAFF. CDR3 in DNA: TGTGCCTGGGGACAGGGAGCCATGAACACTGAAGCTTTCTTT.

In this sample, this clonotype turned up many times. The J gene is TRBJ2-2, the V gene TRBV7-6; the match to TRBD1 covers 8 bases. CDR3 length: 16 amino acids. Germline V gives CDR1 SGHVS, CDR2 FNYEAQ. V shed 5 bases and J 2 bases; nucleotides not matched to a gene: 7. For the CDR3, the DNA is TGTGCCAGCAGCGATGACAGGGGCCCAAACACCGGGGAGCTGTTTTTT. Its translation: CASSDDRGPNTGELFF.

This chain joins TRBV20-1 and TRBJ2-7; 7 bases fit TRBD2. CDR3 length equals 14 residues. Germline V gives CDR1 DFQATT, CDR2 SNEGSKA (reference sequence). Losses at the gene ends were 8 bases for V and 5 bases for J; bases not matched to a gene: 15. The CDR3 loop reads CSPKVAGRTDEQYF. The CDR3 nucleotides are TGCAGTCCGAAGGTAGCGGGCAGGACCGACGAGCAGTACTTC.

The table lists this clonotype with many counts. This chain joins TRBV2 and TRBJ2-7; TRBD2 matches 10 bases. The CDR3 length is 17 residues. Trimming cost V 7 bases and J 2 bases; bases outside gene matches: 14. Germline CDR1 reads SNHLY; CDR2 reads FYNNEI. Here the CDR3 reads CASTLLRPGLATYEQYF. DNA for the CDR3: TGTGCCAGCACTCTCCTAAGACCGGGACTAGCGACCTACGAGCAGTACTTC.

This clonotype has ten or more counts. The rearrangement links TRBV20-1 to TRBJ2-5; possibly TRBD1 for D (7 bases). The V gene's germline CDR1 is DFQATT and CDR2 SNEGSKA (reference sequence). The CDR3 is made up of 15 amino acids. Trimming stripped 4 bases from V and 5 bases from J, with 20 bases between. CDR3 nucleotides: TGCAGTGCTATGATTCCTATGGCGGGACAGGAGACCCAGTACTTC. Translating it yields CSAMIPMAGQETQYF.

The gene calls are TRBV2 and TRBJ2-1; D uncertain. V lost 2 bases and J 7 bases, leaving 15 bases between the germline ends. Germline V CDR1 and CDR2: SNHLY, FYNNEI. This CDR3 has 15 residues. CDR3 sequence: CASSELGVPENEQFF. The CDR3 region has the DNA TGTGCCAGCAGTGAACTTGGGGTCCCAGAGAATGAGCAGTTCTTC.

The sample holds many counts of this clonotype. V usage is TRBV6-1 and J usage is TRBJ1-5; D not resolved. The CDR3 is 13 amino acids. V was clipped by 4 bases and J by 9 bases, with 13 bases between them. Germline CDR1 is MNHNS and CDR2 is SASEGT. The CDR3 DNA reads TGTGCCAGCAGTGTCGTAGTCTCCCCGCCCCAGCATTTT. Translated, it gives CASSVVVSPPQHF.

V usage is TRBV5-1 and J usage is TRBJ2-1; 9 nucleotides agree with TRBD2. The V and J ends lost 6 bases and 4 bases, in that order; junction bases with no gene match: 5. Per germline, CDR1 SGHRS and CDR2 YFSETQ. This CDR3 has 14 residues. The CDR3: CASKASGAYNEQFF. CDR3 DNA sequence: TGCGCCAGCAAGGCTAGCGGGGCGTACAATGAGCAGTTCTTC.

This chain uses TRBV14 with TRBJ2-1; 9 bases map to TRBD1. The germline gives CDR1 SGHDN, CDR2 FVKESK. The ends lost 4 bases at V and 1 base at J; junction bases unmatched: 5. The CDR3 extends over 16 amino acids. CDR3 sequence (DNA): TGTGCCAGCAGCCTAGGGACAGGGAAGTCCTACAATGAGCAGTTCTTC. It specifies CASSLGTGKSYNEQFF. The full variable domain, rest sourced from reference TRBV14 and TRBJ2-1, is EAGVTQFPSHSVIEKGQTVTLRCDPISGHDNLYWYRRVMGKEIKFLLHFVKESKQDESGMPNNRFLAERTGGTYSTLKVQPAELEDSGVYFCASSLGTGKSYNEQFFGPGTRLTVL.